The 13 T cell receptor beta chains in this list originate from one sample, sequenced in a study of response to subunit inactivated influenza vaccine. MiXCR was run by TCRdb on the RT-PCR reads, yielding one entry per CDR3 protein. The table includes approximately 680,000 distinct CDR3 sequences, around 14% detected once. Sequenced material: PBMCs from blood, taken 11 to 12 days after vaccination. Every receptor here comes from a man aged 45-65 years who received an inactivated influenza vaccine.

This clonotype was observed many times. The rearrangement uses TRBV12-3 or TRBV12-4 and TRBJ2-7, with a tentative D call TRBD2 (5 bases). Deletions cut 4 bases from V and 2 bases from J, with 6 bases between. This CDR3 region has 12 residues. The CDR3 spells CASSSGTYEQYF. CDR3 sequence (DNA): TGTGCCAGCAGTTCCGGGACCTACGAGCAGTACTTC.

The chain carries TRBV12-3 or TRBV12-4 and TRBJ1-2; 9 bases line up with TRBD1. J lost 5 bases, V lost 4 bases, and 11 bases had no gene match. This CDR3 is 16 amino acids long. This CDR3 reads CASSSTPTGGGYGYTF. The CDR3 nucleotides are TGTGCCAGCAGTTCAACCCCCACAGGGGGCGGGTATGGCTACACCTTC.

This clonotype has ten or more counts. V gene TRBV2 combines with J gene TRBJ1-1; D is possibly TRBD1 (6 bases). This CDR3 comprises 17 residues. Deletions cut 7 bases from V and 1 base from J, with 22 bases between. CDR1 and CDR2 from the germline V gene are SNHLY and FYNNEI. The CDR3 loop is CASIQGVLPPTNTEAFF. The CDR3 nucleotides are TGTGCCAGCATACAGGGTGTTCTTCCCCCCACGAACACTGAAGCTTTCTTT.

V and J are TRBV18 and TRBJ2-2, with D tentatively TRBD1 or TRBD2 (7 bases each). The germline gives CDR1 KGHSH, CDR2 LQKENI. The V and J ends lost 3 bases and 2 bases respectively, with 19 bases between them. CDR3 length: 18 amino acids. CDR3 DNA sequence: TGTGCCAGCTCACCCGCTCTCCAGGGGGGGCCTAACACCGGGGAGCTGTTTTTT. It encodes CASSPALQGGPNTGELFF. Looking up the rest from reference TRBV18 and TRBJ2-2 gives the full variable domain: NAGVMQNPRHLVRRRGQEARLRCSPMKGHSHVYWYRQLPEEGLKFMVYLQKENIIDESGMPKERFSAEFPKEGPSILRIQQVVRGDSAAYFCASSPALQGGPNTGELFFGEGSRLTVL.

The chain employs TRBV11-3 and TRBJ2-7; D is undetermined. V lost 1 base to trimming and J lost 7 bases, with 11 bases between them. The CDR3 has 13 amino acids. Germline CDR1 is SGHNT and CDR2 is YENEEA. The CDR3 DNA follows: TGTGCCAGCAGCTTAGGCCTAAACGGGGAGCAGTACTTC. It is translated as CASSLGLNGEQYF.

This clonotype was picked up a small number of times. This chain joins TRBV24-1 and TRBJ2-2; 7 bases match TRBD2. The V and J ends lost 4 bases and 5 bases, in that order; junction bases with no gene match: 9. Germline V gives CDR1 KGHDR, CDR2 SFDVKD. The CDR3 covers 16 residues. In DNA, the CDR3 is TGTGCCACCAGTGACCCGGCGGGAGTCGGGACCGGGGAGCTGTTTTTT. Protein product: CATSDPAGVGTGELFF.

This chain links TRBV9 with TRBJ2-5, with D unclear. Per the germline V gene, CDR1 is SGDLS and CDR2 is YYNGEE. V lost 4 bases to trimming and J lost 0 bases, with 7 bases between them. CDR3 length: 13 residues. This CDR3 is CASSTRNQETQYF. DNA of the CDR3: TGTGCCAGCAGCACTCGGAACCAAGAGACCCAGTACTTC.

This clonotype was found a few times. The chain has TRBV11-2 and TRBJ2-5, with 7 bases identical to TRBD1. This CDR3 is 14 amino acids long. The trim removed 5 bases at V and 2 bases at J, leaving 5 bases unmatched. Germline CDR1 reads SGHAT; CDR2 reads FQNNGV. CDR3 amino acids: CASSIGTDQETQYF. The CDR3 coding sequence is TGTGCCAGCAGCATTGGGACAGATCAAGAGACCCAGTACTTC.

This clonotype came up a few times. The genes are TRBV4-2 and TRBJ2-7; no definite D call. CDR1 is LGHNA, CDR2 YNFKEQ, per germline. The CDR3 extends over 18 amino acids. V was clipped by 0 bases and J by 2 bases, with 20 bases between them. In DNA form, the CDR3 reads TGTGCCAGCAGCCAAGAGGTACAGAAAGTATCGAACACCTACGAGCAGTACTTC. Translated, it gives CASSQEVQKVSNTYEQYF.

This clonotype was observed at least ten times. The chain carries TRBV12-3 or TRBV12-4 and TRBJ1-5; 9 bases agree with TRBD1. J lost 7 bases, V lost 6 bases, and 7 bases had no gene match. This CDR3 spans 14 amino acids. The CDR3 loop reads CASSQGQGYQPQHF. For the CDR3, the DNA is TGTGCCAGCAGCCAGGGACAGGGATACCAGCCCCAGCATTTT.

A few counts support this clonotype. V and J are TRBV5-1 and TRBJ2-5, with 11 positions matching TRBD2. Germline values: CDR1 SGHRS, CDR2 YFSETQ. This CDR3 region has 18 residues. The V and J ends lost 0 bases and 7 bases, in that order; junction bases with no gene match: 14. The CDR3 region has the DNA TGCGCCAGCAGCTTGGGGCTAGCGGGGGGCAACATTAAGAGGACCCAGTACTTC. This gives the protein CASSLGLAGGNIKRTQYF. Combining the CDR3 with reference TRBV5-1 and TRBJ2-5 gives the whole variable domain KAGVTQTPRYLIKTRGQQVTLSCSPISGHRSVSWYQQTPGQGLQFLFEYFSETQRNKGNFPGRFSGRQFSNSRSEMNVSTLELGDSALYLCASSLGLAGGNIKRTQYFGPGTRLLVL.

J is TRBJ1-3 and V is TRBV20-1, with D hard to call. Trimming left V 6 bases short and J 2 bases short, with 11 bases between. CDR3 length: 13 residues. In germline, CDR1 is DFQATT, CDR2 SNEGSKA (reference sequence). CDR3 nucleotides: TGCAGTGCCCGCCTTGTTGCTGGAAACACCATATATTTT. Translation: CSARLVAGNTIYF.

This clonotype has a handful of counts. The DNA for the CDR3 is TGTGCCAGCAGCACTAGCGGGAGGGCGGTTTCCTACAATGAGCAGTTCTTC. Translated: CASSTSGRAVSYNEQFF. The chain combines TRBV7-7 with TRBJ2-1; 13 bases match TRBD2. This CDR3 spans 17 amino acids. Germline V gives CDR1 SSHAT, CDR2 FNYEAQ (reference sequence). Unmatched junction bases numbered 5, after V lost 5 bases and J lost 1 base.